The present T cell receptor (beta chain) was sequenced within a study of blood T cell repertoires in COVID-19 (dated by TCRdb to 2020 to 2021). The study in broad terms: Samples from collaborators originated in the United States, Italy and Spain and spanned both the acute and convalescent phases of COVID-19. The material from the prospective study consisted of cDNA or gDNA derived from T cells, B-cell-depleted T cells, or PBMCs. The dataset comprised deeply sampled blood TCRbeta repertoires from subjects exposed to, actively infected with, or recovered from COVID-19. The repertoires were released in a freely available public database intended as a resource for research on the immune response to SARS-CoV-2. Samples were obtained from the ongoing ImmuneRACE study (first 160 participants) and from 1,254 subjects provided by 6 global collaborators. Nearly every sample came with metadata listing a de-identified subject ID, COVID-19 status, age in years and sex. Where available, HLA class I and class II types were taken from metadata supplied by the sample provider and were not determined by assay-based typing.

Measured from the cysteine to the phenylalanine, the CDR3 is 16 residues long. Only the CDR3 region is kept as DNA, spanning 48 bases read in frame from base 1. Based on the germline V gene, the CDR1 and CDR2 sequences are SNHLY and FYNNEI. V sheds 4 bases and J sheds 4 bases, leaving 19 bases between their ends. TCRbeta CDR3 regions were amplified from genomic DNA by means of the immunoSEQ Assay, a bias-controlled multiplex PCR. The source study handled its data this way. The number of nucleated cells in each sample was estimated by amplification of reference gene primers within the assay. To quantify the absolute abundance of each unique TCRbeta CDR3 rearrangement, sequence reads were collapsed and filtered. For each sample, productive Simpson clonality was calculated by taking the square root of Simpson's diversity index across productive rearrangements. TCRdb took over this immuneACCESS table, retaining in-frame rearrangements with V and J assigned. Such tables are incomplete; in checked studies, under half of the missing clones stem from an unresolved V gene, and the remainder is unexplained. That table furnishes V, J and clone size, whereas the DNA furnished D and trimming. The sample includes about 260,000 clones, with about 88% observed a single time. Together, the top ten hold less than 3% of the sample.

Enrolling through a virtual design, the prospective study's participants ranged in age from roughly 18 to 100 years and lived across roughly 23 United States geographic areas. In the prospective study, participants were assigned to cohorts based on the clinical history participants reported in a screening survey and a study questionnaire. Recovered participants in ImmuneRACE Cohort 3 were defined by two consecutive negative NP/OP PCR tests, clearance by a healthcare professional, or resolution of symptoms. In the prospective study, whole blood, serum and a nasopharyngeal or oropharyngeal swab were collected from each participant by mobile phlebotomists. Participants in the prospective study had the option to provide additional blood draws and questionnaires over a roughly two-month period. Before DNA extraction, blood samples from the prospective study were shipped at room temperature or frozen.

The investigation overall reported the following: How much clinical and demographic metadata was included differed by source and by participant, and the metadata was provided uncurated.

About this clone itself: Its recognized antigen is unknown. No much larger clone is present one base from it, and per-base qualities are unavailable.

Recombination connected TRBV2 to TRBJ1-2; the D gene cannot be resolved reliably. This TCR derives from a woman aged 45-65 years who had recovered from COVID-19. The sample was PBMCs or T cells enriched from blood (not recorded which). The DNA sequence is as follows: TGTGCCAGCAGTGGATATGGCAGGATAGGAGGCTATGGCTACACCTTC. This sequence encodes CASSGYGRIGGYGYTF.